Listed below are T cell receptor beta chains from one sample, sequenced in a study of early T cells in non-severe SARS-CoV-2 infection. One entry per CDR3 protein, called by TCRdb with MiXCR from the 5' RACE reads. Of tens of thousands of distinct CDR3 sequences listed, approximately 6% are singletons. Sequencing was carried out using whole blood. The source of these receptors is an adult who was a healthcare worker with PCR-confirmed SARS-CoV-2 infection or an uninfected control (not recorded which). Each CDR3 is given without its conserved first and last residue. The order of the fields is CDR3 protein, V gene, J gene, CDR3 length.

CDR3 protein: ASKYTPDQIDIQY
V gene: TRBV6-1
J gene: TRBJ2-4
CDR3 length: 13

CDR3 protein: ASSIVGGLPPQH
V gene: TRBV19
J gene: TRBJ1-5
CDR3 length: 12

CDR3 protein: ASSGPGHVGEQF
V gene: TRBV2
J gene: TRBJ2-1
CDR3 length: 12

CDR3 protein: ASSDTREYSRKTQY
V gene: TRBV10-2
J gene: TRBJ2-5
CDR3 length: 14

CDR3 protein: ASKGSGPGQF
V gene: TRBV25-1
J gene: TRBJ2-1
CDR3 length: 10

CDR3 protein: AISSSGSTDTQY
V gene: TRBV10-3
J gene: TRBJ2-3
CDR3 length: 12

CDR3 protein: SPPPTVLAQLYNEQF
V gene: TRBV29-1
J gene: TRBJ2-1
CDR3 length: 15

CDR3 protein: ASSRGPLAKDTDTQY
V gene: TRBV11-2
J gene: TRBJ2-3
CDR3 length: 15

CDR3 protein: SARERVVPATEAF
V gene: TRBV20-1
J gene: TRBJ1-1
CDR3 length: 13

CDR3 protein: ASSRTTRTGELF
V gene: TRBV28
J gene: TRBJ2-2
CDR3 length: 12

CDR3 protein: ASSMGRAGYT
V gene: TRBV19
J gene: TRBJ1-2
CDR3 length: 10

CDR3 protein: ASSFLGTSGGSYNEQF
V gene: TRBV27
J gene: TRBJ2-1
CDR3 length: 16

CDR3 protein: ASSLVPLAGGPDEQF
V gene: TRBV7-6
J gene: TRBJ2-1
CDR3 length: 15

CDR3 protein: GCRTESYGYT
V gene: TRBV20-1
J gene: TRBJ1-2
CDR3 length: 10

CDR3 protein: ASSIDRPPQH
V gene: TRBV19
J gene: TRBJ1-5
CDR3 length: 10

CDR3 protein: ASSSRTGNEQF
V gene: TRBV7-6
J gene: TRBJ2-1
CDR3 length: 11

CDR3 protein: ASSLGISGSPTDTQY
V gene: TRBV7-6
J gene: TRBJ2-3
CDR3 length: 15

CDR3 protein: AWSRHLATNEKLF
V gene: TRBV30
J gene: TRBJ1-4
CDR3 length: 13

CDR3 protein: ASSASGDTGELF
V gene: TRBV6-4
J gene: TRBJ2-2
CDR3 length: 12

CDR3 protein: ASSPAEISGNTIY
V gene: TRBV18
J gene: TRBJ1-3
CDR3 length: 13

CDR3 protein: SAPMIGSDTQY
V gene: TRBV20-1
J gene: TRBJ2-3
CDR3 length: 11

CDR3 protein: SSKGSNRADIQY
V gene: TRBV20-1
J gene: TRBJ2-4
CDR3 length: 12

CDR3 protein: ASSLGQTFTDTQY
V gene: TRBV5-1
J gene: TRBJ2-3
CDR3 length: 13

CDR3 protein: ASSPRTGRLF
V gene: TRBV3-1
J gene: TRBJ1-4
CDR3 length: 10

CDR3 protein: ATSSKGVPTGYT
V gene: TRBV15
J gene: TRBJ1-2
CDR3 length: 12

CDR3 protein: ASSMAGLEQY
V gene: TRBV19
J gene: TRBJ2-7
CDR3 length: 10

CDR3 protein: ASTPSTGFGEQY
V gene: TRBV7-9
J gene: TRBJ2-7
CDR3 length: 12

CDR3 protein: SARGQGRNQPQH
V gene: TRBV20-1
J gene: TRBJ1-5
CDR3 length: 12